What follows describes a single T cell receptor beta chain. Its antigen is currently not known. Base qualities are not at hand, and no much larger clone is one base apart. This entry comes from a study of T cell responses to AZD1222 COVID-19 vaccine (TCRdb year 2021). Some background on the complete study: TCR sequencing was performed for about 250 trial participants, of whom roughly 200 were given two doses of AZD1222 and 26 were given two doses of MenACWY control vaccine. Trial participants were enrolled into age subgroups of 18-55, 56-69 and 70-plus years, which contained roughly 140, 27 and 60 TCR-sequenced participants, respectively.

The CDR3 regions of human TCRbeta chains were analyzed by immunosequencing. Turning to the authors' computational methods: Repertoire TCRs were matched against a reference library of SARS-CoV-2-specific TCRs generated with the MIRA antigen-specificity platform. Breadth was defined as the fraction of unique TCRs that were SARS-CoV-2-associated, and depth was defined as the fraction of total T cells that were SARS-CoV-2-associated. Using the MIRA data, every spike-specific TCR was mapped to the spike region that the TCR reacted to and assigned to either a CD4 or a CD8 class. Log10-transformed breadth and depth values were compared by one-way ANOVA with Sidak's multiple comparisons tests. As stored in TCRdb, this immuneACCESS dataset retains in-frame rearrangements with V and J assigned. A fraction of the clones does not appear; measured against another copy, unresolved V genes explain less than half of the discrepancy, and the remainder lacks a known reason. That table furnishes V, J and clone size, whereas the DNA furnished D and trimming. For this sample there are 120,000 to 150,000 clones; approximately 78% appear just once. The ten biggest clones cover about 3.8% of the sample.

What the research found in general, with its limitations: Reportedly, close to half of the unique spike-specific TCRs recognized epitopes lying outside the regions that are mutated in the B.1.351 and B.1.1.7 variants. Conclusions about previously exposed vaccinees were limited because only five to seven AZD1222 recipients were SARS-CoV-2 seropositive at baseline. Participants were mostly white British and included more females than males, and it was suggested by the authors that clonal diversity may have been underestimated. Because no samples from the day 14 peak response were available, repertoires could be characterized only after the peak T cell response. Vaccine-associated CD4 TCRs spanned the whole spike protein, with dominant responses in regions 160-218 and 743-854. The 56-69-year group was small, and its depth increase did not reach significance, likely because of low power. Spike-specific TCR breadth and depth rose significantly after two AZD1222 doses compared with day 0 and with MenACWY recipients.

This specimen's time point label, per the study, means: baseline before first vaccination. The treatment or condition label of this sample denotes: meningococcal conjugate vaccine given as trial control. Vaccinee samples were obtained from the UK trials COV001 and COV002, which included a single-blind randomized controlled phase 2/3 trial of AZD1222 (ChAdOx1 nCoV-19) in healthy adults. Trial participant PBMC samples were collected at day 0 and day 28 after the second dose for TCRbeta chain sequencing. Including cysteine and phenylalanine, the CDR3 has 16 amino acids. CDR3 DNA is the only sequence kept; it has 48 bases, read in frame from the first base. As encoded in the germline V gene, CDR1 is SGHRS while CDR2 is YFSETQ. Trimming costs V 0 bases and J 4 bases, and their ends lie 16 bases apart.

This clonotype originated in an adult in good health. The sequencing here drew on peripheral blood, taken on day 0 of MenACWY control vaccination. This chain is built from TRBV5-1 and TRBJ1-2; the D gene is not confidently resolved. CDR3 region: CASSLGYAQVSYGYTF. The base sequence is TGCGCCAGCAGCTTGGGCTACGCCCAGGTCAGCTATGGCTACACCTTC.